Below, 25 T cell receptor beta chains from the same sample are listed, as sequenced in a study of blood T cell repertoires in COVID-19 (dated by TCRdb to between 2020 and 2021). Receptor amplification or capture employed the immunoSEQ multiplex PCR assay. Drawn from immuneACCESS, this table holds only the in-frame rearrangements with V and J called that TCRdb kept. Clones are partly lost; checked studies trace under half to an unresolved V gene and leave the rest unexplained. The sample records 250,000 to 300,000 clones, roughly 91% of which are singletons. The ten largest clones capture 1.5% to 2% of the sample. The sequenced sample consisted of PBMCs or T cells enriched from blood (not recorded which). Receptors originate from a woman aged 55-75 years who had recovered from COVID-19.

The V call is TRBV7-3, the J call TRBJ2-3; TRBD2 agrees at 10 bases. The J segment lost 2 bases and the V segment lost 4 bases, leaving 3 bases of the junction unmatched. CDR3 length: 15 residues. CDR1 SGHTA and CDR2 FQGTGA come from the germline V gene. The CDR3 loop is CASSSGLAATDTQYF. The CDR3 bases are TGTGCCAGCAGCTCTGGACTAGCGGCCACAGATACGCAGTATTTT.

The chain joins TRBV18 to TRBJ1-5, with a possible D match to TRBD1 (6 bases). Germline CDR1 reads KGHSH; CDR2 reads LQKENI. This CDR3 is built from 13 residues. Trimming stripped 3 bases from V and 5 bases from J, with 8 bases between. CDR3 protein: CASSPRTDQPQHF. In DNA, the CDR3 is TGTGCCAGCTCACCCCGGACAGATCAGCCCCAGCATTTT.

The chain combines TRBV11-3 with TRBJ2-7; the match to TRBD1 covers 9 bases. With V trimmed by 0 bases and J by 0 bases, 6 bases remained unmatched. Per germline, CDR1 SGHNT and CDR2 YENEEA. The CDR3 is 17 amino acids. CDR3 sequence (DNA): TGTGCCAGCAGCTTAGATTCGACGGACAGGGGCTCCTACGAGCAGTACTTC. Translated: CASSLDSTDRGSYEQYF.

J is TRBJ2-7 and V is TRBV6-5, with D possibly TRBD2 on 6 matching bases. V lost 6 bases and J 3 bases, leaving 18 bases between the germline ends. The CDR3 totals 15 residues. Germline V CDR1 and CDR2: MNHEY, SVGAGI. CDR3 sequence: CASSSSYRGVYEQYF. The CDR3 nucleotides read TGTGCCAGCAGCTCAAGTTACCGCGGGGTCTACGAGCAGTACTTC.

The chain recombines TRBV19 with TRBJ1-5; D uncertain. The CDR3 spans 14 residues. The V and J ends lost 4 bases and 6 bases respectively, with 13 bases between them. Germline-derived CDR1 and CDR2 are LNHDA and SQIVND (reference sequence). The DNA for the CDR3 is TGTGCCAGTAGTAGTCTTTTACGGGGTCAGCCCCAGCATTTT. This codes for CASSSLLRGQPQHF.

The chain carries TRBV14 and TRBJ1-1; D gene uncertain. Germline V gene sequence: CDR1 SGHDN, CDR2 FVKESK. The V and J ends lost 4 bases and 5 bases respectively, with 14 bases between them. The CDR3 totals 14 residues. CDR3 loop: CASSRNPGGTEAFF. CDR3 DNA: TGTGCCAGCAGCCGAAACCCTGGCGGGACTGAAGCTTTCTTT.

This sequence joins TRBV18 and TRBJ1-3; perhaps TRBD1 as D (5 bases). The germline CDR1 and CDR2 sequences are KGHSH and LQKENI. The CDR3 length is 15 residues. Trimming took 3 bases from V and 4 from J, leaving 13 bases between them. The CDR3 sequence: CASSPEGLAGNTIYF. The CDR3, as DNA: TGTGCCAGCTCACCGGAGGGGTTAGCAGGAAACACCATATATTTT.

Concerning this clone: Other nucleotide sequences in the sample specify the same CDR3. J is TRBJ2-7 and V is TRBV10-3, with 9 nucleotides matching TRBD1. CDR1 is ENHRY, CDR2 SYGVKD, per germline. The junction had 0 bases not matched to a gene; V was cut back by 6 bases and J by 0 bases. The CDR3 totals 13 residues. The CDR3 reads CAIRGQGSYEQYF. The CDR3 nucleotides are TGTGCCATCAGGGGACAGGGCTCCTACGAGCAGTACTTC.

The V gene is TRBV7-8, the J gene TRBJ1-2; TRBD1 aligns across 9 bases. This CDR3 spans 15 amino acids. J was trimmed by 4 bases and V by 1 base; bases with no gene match: 4. CDR1 and CDR2 from the germline V gene are SGHVS and FQNEAQ. CDR3 sequence (DNA): TGTGCCAGCAGCTTAGGGACAGGGGTGGGCTATGGCTACACCTTC. This gives the protein CASSLGTGVGYGYTF.

This clone was observed once. The chain has TRBV27 and TRBJ2-1, with 7 bases aligning to TRBD2. CDR1 is MNHEY and CDR2 is SMNVEV in the germline V gene (reference sequence). This CDR3 contains 17 residues. The trim removed 4 bases at V and 4 bases at J, leaving 13 bases unmatched. The chain's CDR3 is CASSSRPTSETYNEQFF. The DNA of the CDR3 is TGTGCCAGCAGTTCACGACCCACTAGCGAAACTTACAATGAGCAGTTCTTC.

This rearrangement joins TRBV28 to TRBJ1-5, with D possibly TRBD1 on 5 matching bases. The V gene's germline CDR1 is MDHEN and CDR2 SYDVKM. CDR3 length: 18 residues. V shed 7 bases and J shed 2 bases, with 24 bases lying between them. The CDR3 region is CASTHMGGDYGRNQPQHF. The CDR3 nucleotides are TGTGCCAGCACCCACATGGGGGGGGACTACGGGCGCAATCAGCCCCAGCATTTT.

V usage is TRBV5-1 and J usage is TRBJ2-7, with 9 bases identical to TRBD2. This CDR3 has 17 amino acids. V was clipped by 1 base and J by 3 bases; unmatched bases: 11. Per the germline V gene, CDR1 is SGHRS and CDR2 is YFSETQ. The CDR3 region is CASSLIPASGINYEQYF. The CDR3 coding sequence is TGCGCCAGCAGCTTGATTCCGGCTAGCGGGATAAACTACGAGCAGTACTTC. Full variable domain (rest looked up from reference TRBV5-1 and TRBJ2-7): KAGVTQTPRYLIKTRGQQVTLSCSPISGHRSVSWYQQTPGQGLQFLFEYFSETQRNKGNFPGRFSGRQFSNSRSEMNVSTLELGDSALYLCASSLIPASGINYEQYFGPGTRLTVT.

This clone was seen just once. CDR3 in DNA: TGTGCCAGCAGCTCCTCTTTAACCCGCGATGAAAAACTGTTTTTT. It is translated as CASSSSLTRDEKLFF. The chain has TRBV5-4 and TRBJ1-4; D gene unclear. This CDR3 has 15 amino acids. CDR1 and CDR2 (germline): SGHNT, YYREEE (reference sequence). V was clipped by 3 bases and J by 6 bases, with 15 bases between them.

The chain combines TRBV28 with TRBJ2-7, with a weak D call TRBD1 (6 bases). CDR3 length: 16 amino acids. V gave up 3 bases and J gave up 0 bases, with 15 bases separating them. Per germline, CDR1 MDHEN and CDR2 SYDVKM. CDR3 nucleotides: TGTGCCAGCAGTTTGGGGCTGACAGGAGTCTCCTACGAGCAGTACTTC. Translation gives CASSLGLTGVSYEQYF.

This chain uses TRBV6-6 with TRBJ2-3; D is perhaps TRBD2 (7 bases). The CDR3 covers 14 residues. V dropped 7 bases and J dropped 5 bases, with 16 bases sitting between them. Germline V gene lookup returns CDR1 MNHNY and CDR2 SVGAGI (reference sequence). CDR3 region: CASTLGGARDTQYF. The CDR3 DNA follows: TGTGCCAGCACCTTAGGGGGGGCAAGAGATACGCAGTATTTT.

The rearrangement uses TRBV4-1 and TRBJ1-4; TRBD1 matches 7 bases. The trim removed 2 bases at V and 5 bases at J, leaving 5 bases unmatched. Germline V gene lookup returns CDR1 MGHRA and CDR2 YSYEKL. This CDR3 has 15 amino acids. The CDR3 is CASSQIGQENEKLFF. The CDR3 bases are TGCGCCAGCAGCCAAATAGGACAGGAGAATGAAAAACTGTTTTTT.

The chain links TRBV7-8 to TRBJ2-5, with 7 bases matching TRBD1. V trimming: 5 bases; J trimming: 5 bases; junction bases outside the gene matches: 11. CDR3 size: 15 residues. CDR1 is SGHVS and CDR2 is FQNEAQ in the germline V gene. The CDR3 nucleotides are TGTGCCAGCAGCCCAAGGGAATACAGGGGTGAGACCCAGTACTTC. It encodes CASSPREYRGETQYF. The full variable domain, completed using reference TRBV7-8 and TRBJ2-5, is GAGVSQSPRYKVAKRGQDVALRCDPISGHVSLFWYQQALGQGPEFLTYFQNEAQLDKSGLPSDRFFAERPEGSVSTLKIQRTQQEDSAVYLCASSPREYRGETQYFGPGTRLLVL.

The V gene is TRBV29-1, the J gene TRBJ2-7; 9 positions match TRBD2. The trim removed 6 bases at V and 4 bases at J, leaving 7 bases unmatched. Germline V gene sequence: CDR1 SQVTM, CDR2 ANQGSEA. The CDR3 length is 13 residues. CDR3 region: CSVYWTSEYEQYF. CDR3 coding DNA: TGCAGCGTCTATTGGACTAGCGAGTACGAGCAGTACTTC.

This chain links TRBV9 with TRBJ2-7; 10 positions agree with TRBD2. The V gene's germline CDR1 is SGDLS and CDR2 YYNGEE. This CDR3 has 16 residues. After removal of 4 bases from V and 2 bases from J, the junction contained 9 bases not matched to a gene. CDR3 loop: CASSLDPGLATYEQYF. CDR3 nucleotides: TGTGCCAGCAGCCTCGACCCGGGACTAGCGACCTACGAGCAGTACTTC.

This clone has only a few counts. This rearrangement joins TRBV3-1 (or the pseudogene TRBV3-2) to TRBJ2-7; weak D call: TRBD1 (5 bases). This CDR3 spans 13 amino acids. From germline, CDR1 is LGHDT and CDR2 YNNKEL (reference sequence). Trimming stripped 10 bases from V and 5 bases from J, with 18 bases between. The CDR3 bases are TGTGCCACCCGTGGGCAGGGCGGCAACGAGCAGTACTTC. Translating gives CATRGQGGNEQYF.

The chain combines TRBV5-1 with TRBJ2-3; 7 nucleotides align to TRBD2. Trimming at V came to 5 bases and at J to 0 bases, leaving 6 bases not matched to a gene. Per germline, CDR1 SGHRS and CDR2 YFSETQ. The CDR3 is 15 amino acids. CDR3 in amino acids: CASRGAGVSTDTQYF. In DNA, the CDR3 is TGCGCCAGCAGAGGGGCGGGAGTAAGCACAGATACGCAGTATTTT.

The genes are TRBV5-1 and TRBJ2-1, with TRBD1 matching over 12 bases. The CDR3 spans 15 residues. Unmatched junction bases numbered 7, after V lost 4 bases and J lost 8 bases. The germline V gene has CDR1 SGHRS and CDR2 YFSETQ. Here the CDR3 DNA reads TGCGCCAGCAGCCAGGCCGGGACAGGGGGCGATGAGCAGTTCTTC. It is translated as CASSQAGTGGDEQFF.

V gene TRBV24-1 combines with J gene TRBJ2-7; TRBD2 matches at 10 bases. This CDR3 is 14 amino acids long. Germline-derived CDR1 and CDR2 are KGHDR and SFDVKD. J lost 7 bases, V lost 5 bases, and 7 bases had no gene match. The DNA of the CDR3 is TGTGCCACCAGTGTTACTAGCGGGACAGGTGAGCAGTACTTC. Translated: CATSVTSGTGEQYF.

This chain uses TRBV5-1 with TRBJ2-6, with 10 bases aligning to TRBD1. Germline CDR1 and CDR2: SGHRS and YFSETQ. The CDR3 runs 19 residues. V shed 3 bases and J 2 bases; nucleotides not matched to a gene: 11. The CDR3 DNA is TGCGCCAGCAGCTCCTGGACCGGGACAGGGGACCCTGGGGCCAACGTCCTGACTTTC. It codes for CASSSWTGTGDPGANVLTF.

As to this clone: The limits of the CDR3 on the DNA are not certain, so only TCRdb's listed CDR3 is given. The chain carries TRBV2 and TRBJ1-5; TRBD1 is the table's D call, not checked against the DNA. Germline V lookup: CDR1 SNHLY, CDR2 FYNNEI. Termini included, the CDR3 measures 16 amino acids. The CDR3 protein is CASTLDKGKSNQPQHF.